This entry features one TCR beta chain sequence. The antigen remains undetermined. The same CDR3 also results from other DNA sequences found in this sample. The data are from a study of OX40 agonist ivuxolimab in advanced cancers. Profiling relied on immunoSEQ multiplex PCR, and the TCRdb table lists in-frame clones only, not all of them. The table shows roughly 93,000 clones, with under 95% occurring only once. Overall study findings and caveats: In a subset of nonresponders, normalized T-cell clonal expansion was also low.

Germline V gives CDR1 SGHRS, CDR2 YFSETQ. V was shortened by 0 bases and J by 5 bases, with 5 bases between the two germline ends. CDR3 size: 12 residues. This sequence was found in an adult with an advanced solid tumor such as melanoma, head and neck, liver or kidney cancer. Sequencing used CD4+ or CD8+ T cells sorted from blood, obtained in a trial of the OX40 agonist ivuxolimab. The chain employs TRBV5-1 and TRBJ2-5, with D hard to call. Here the CDR3 reads CASSLEGETQYF. The CDR3 DNA sequence: TGCGCCAGCAGCTTGGAGGGTGAGACCCAGTACTTC.